This TCR beta chain was sequenced for a study of cytomegalovirus exposure and HLA in healthy donors. As for the study in general: As released early, the data held roughly 85 million unique TCRs from HLA-typed donors. Points from the study as a whole: Equally common other TCR beta chains were less clonally expanded than HLA-associated ones, a later analysis found. A list of 150 to 200 TCR beta chains associated with cytomegalovirus was given.

A word on this clone: Its matching antigen is unknown.

There are 13 residues in the CDR3. V was clipped by 7 bases and J by 10 bases, with 22 bases between them. The germline V gene has CDR1 SQVTM and CDR2 ANQGSEA. PCR amplification relied on 60 Vbeta primers (plus 13 Jbeta primers). Per the study methods: Later work found 80 million or so unique TCR beta chains, with about 10 million shared. TCRdb keeps only in-frame clones here, not all; method: immunoSEQ multiplex PCR. That table gives V, J and clone size, and the DNA gave D and trimming. Among around 53,000 clones listed, approximately 70% were seen once. The chain uses TRBV29-1 and TRBJ1-1; tentatively, D is TRBD1 (5 bases). This clonotype was obtained from a man aged 18 to 29 in good health and CMV-seronegative. The material sequenced was PBMCs. The CDR3 coding sequence is TGCAGCGCTCCAACAGGTCTCAGGTCTGCAGCTTTCTTT. Residues: CSAPTGLRSAAFF.